This is a list of T cell receptor beta chains from one sample in a study of cytomegalovirus exposure and HLA in healthy donors. Method: immunoSEQ multiplex PCR; TCRdb's copy keeps in-frame clones and lacks some. Here the sample spans about 150,000 clones, over 60% being singletons. Sequenced sample: PBMCs. All receptors come from a man in his forties in good health and CMV-seronegative. The CDR3 runs from the conserved cysteine through the conserved F or W. The D gene is left open where the match is weak. Clone size is given for some rows only: seen once, a few or many times, or a class if the clone is expanded.

clone size	J gene	D gene	V gene	CDR3 protein	CDR3 DNA
.	TRBJ2-7	TRBD2	TRBV10-2	CAGSSGGAAEEQYF	TGCGCCGGCTCTAGCGGGGGGGCCGCCGAGGAGCAGTACTTC
.	TRBJ2-1	.	TRBV7-6	CASSLRVGQISYNEQFF	TGTGCCAGCAGCCTCCGCGTAGGACAGATCTCCTACAATGAGCAGTTCTTC
.	TRBJ2-4	.	TRBV28	CASSTLAPSKNIQYF	TGTGCCAGCAGTACCTTGGCCCCTTCCAAAAACATTCAGTACTTC
.	TRBJ1-3	.	TRBV15	CATSRSSRVSSGNTIYF	TGTGCCACCAGCAGATCTAGCCGAGTATCCTCTGGAAACACCATATATTTT
.	TRBJ2-3	TRBD1	TRBV18	CASSPAKSGTGLDTQYF	TGTGCCAGCTCACCAGCAAAGTCAGGGACAGGGCTGGATACGCAGTATTTT
few	TRBJ2-3	.	TRBV6-5	CASRKLAWGTDTQYF	TGTGCCAGCAGAAAACTAGCCTGGGGCACAGATACGCAGTATTTT
few	TRBJ2-3	.	TRBV7-9	CSSSWRGDTQYF	TGTTCCAGCAGCTGGCGGGGAGATACGCAGTATTTT
.	TRBJ1-3	TRBD1	TRBV7-9	CASSLAGQGAGNTIYF	TGTGCCAGCAGCTTAGCGGGACAGGGGGCCGGAAACACCATATATTTT
.	TRBJ2-7	.	TRBV11-2	CASSFRGNYEQYF	TGTGCCAGCAGCTTTAGGGGGAACTACGAGCAGTACTTC
.	TRBJ2-7	.	TRBV20-1	CSARHSNEQYF	TGCAGTGCTAGACACAGTAACGAGCAGTACTTC
.	TRBJ2-7	TRBD2	TRBV7-8	CASSLEAGGSYEQYF	TGTGCCAGCAGCTTGGAGGCGGGAGGGTCGTACGAGCAGTACTTC
.	TRBJ2-3	TRBD2	TRBV10-1	CASSDRVAGGLGTDTQYF	TGCGCCAGCAGTGATAGGGTAGCGGGAGGGCTCGGCACAGATACGCAGTATTTT
.	TRBJ2-1	TRBD1	TRBV6-5	CASSYYRGASYNEQFF	TGTGCCAGCAGTTACTACAGGGGTGCTTCCTACAATGAGCAGTTCTTC